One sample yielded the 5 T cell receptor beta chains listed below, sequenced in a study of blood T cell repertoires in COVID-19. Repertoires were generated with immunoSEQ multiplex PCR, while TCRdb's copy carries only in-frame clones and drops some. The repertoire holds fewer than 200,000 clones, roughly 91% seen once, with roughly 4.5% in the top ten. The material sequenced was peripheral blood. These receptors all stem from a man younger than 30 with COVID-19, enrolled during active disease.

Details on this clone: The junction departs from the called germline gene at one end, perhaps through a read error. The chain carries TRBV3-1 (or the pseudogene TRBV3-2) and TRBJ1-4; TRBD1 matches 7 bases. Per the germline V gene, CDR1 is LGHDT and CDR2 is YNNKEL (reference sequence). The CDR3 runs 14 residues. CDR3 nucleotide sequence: TGTGCCAGCAGCTCGACAGGGACAAATGAAAAACTGCTTTTT. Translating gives CASSSTGTNEKLLF.

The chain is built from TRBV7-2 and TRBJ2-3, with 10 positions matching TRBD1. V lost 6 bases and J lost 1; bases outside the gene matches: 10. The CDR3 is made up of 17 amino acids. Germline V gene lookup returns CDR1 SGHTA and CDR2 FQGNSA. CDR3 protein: CASRHRTGGWGTDTQYF. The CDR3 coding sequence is TGTGCCAGCAGACATAGGACAGGGGGATGGGGCACAGATACGCAGTATTTT.

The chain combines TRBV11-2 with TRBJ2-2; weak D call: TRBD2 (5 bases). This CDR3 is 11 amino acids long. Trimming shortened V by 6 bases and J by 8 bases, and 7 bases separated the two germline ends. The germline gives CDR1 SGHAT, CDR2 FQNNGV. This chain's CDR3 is CASRRAGELFF. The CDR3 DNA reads TGTGCCAGCAGGAGGGCAGGGGAGCTGTTTTTT.

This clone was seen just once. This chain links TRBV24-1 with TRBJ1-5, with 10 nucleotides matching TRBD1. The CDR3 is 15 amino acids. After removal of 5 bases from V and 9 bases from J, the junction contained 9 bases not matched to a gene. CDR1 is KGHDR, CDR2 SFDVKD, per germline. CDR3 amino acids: CATSARRDRGPPQHF. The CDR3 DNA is TGTGCCACCAGTGCCCGTCGGGACAGGGGTCCGCCCCAGCATTTT.

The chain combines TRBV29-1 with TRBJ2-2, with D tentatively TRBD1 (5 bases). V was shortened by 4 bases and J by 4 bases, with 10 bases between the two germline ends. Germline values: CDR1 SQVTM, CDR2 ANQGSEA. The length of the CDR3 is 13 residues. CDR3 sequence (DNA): TGCAGCGTTGTTAGGGGTTTCACCGGGGAGCTGTTTTTT. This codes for CSVVRGFTGELFF.